This passage covers 3 T cell receptor beta chains from one sample sequenced in a study of shared clonotypes between healthy human individuals. The assay was immunoSEQ multiplex PCR, and TCRdb's table has in-frame clones only and misses some. The sample holds millions of clones, approximately 90% seen once. The sequenced material came from naive CD4+ T cells sorted from blood. Subset here: CD45RA+ positively selected. The receptor source for this set is a man between 18 and 29 years old in good health.

The gene calls are TRBV2 and TRBJ1-1; 7 bases map to TRBD1. J was trimmed by 2 bases and V by 7 bases; bases with no gene match: 4. Germline-derived CDR1 and CDR2 are SNHLY and FYNNEI. The CDR3 length is 13 residues. The DNA for the CDR3 is TGTGCCAGCATGGGACAGCCCAACACTGAAGCTTTCTTT. This gives the protein CASMGQPNTEAFF. The full variable domain, its missing parts supplied by reference TRBV2 and TRBJ1-1, is EPEVTQTPSHQVTQMGQEVILRCVPISNHLYFYWYRQILGQKVEFLVSFYNNEISEKSEIFDDQFSVERPDGSNFTLKIRSTKLEDSAMYFCASMGQPNTEAFFGQGTRLTVV.

This clone was detected only once. CDR3 region: CASSLGTDYNSPLHF. Here the CDR3 DNA reads TGTGCCAGCAGCTTGGGAACAGATTATAATTCACCCCTCCACTTT. V gene TRBV5-8 combines with J gene TRBJ1-6, with no clear D. The CDR3 length is 15 residues. Per germline, CDR1 SGHTS and CDR2 YDEGEE. V was clipped by 0 bases and J by 4 bases, with 8 bases between them.

As concerns this clone: The same CDR3 arises from other DNA sequences in this sample as well. The CDR3 nucleotides read TGTGCCAGCAGCTTGCGGGGGACCTACGAGCAGTACTTC. Amino acid sequence: CASSLRGTYEQYF. The genes are TRBV5-6 and TRBJ2-7, with TRBD2 as a possible D gene (6 bases). The CDR3 is 13 amino acids. Trimming left V 1 base short and J 2 bases short, with 7 bases between. Germline-derived CDR1 and CDR2 are SGHDT and YYEEEE.